The TCR beta chain described here comes from a study of a mutant IDH1 vaccine in newly diagnosed glioma listed by TCRdb under 2021. About the investigation overall: The roughly 32 treated patients were approximately 60% male and around 38% female, with a mean age of about 38 years. Prior to enrollment, patients had been given standard therapy consisting of radiotherapy alone, temozolomide alone, or radiochemotherapy with temozolomide, with the combination given to most patients. Peripheral blood samples were drawn at six visits, namely V03 (baseline), V05, V07, V10, V12 and V13. For exploratory analyses, approximately 23 treated patients had longitudinal TCRB deep sequencing done wherever samples were available.

In the case of this clone: The clone's antigen remains unknown. No base quality information exists; no much larger clone differs at one position.

Beyond this particular receptor, the publication reports: The authors noted that analyses of patient blood samples could not be reproduced because of sample limitations. PBMC samples for TCRB deep sequencing were selected based on availability. Vaccine-induced immune responses across multiple MHC alleles were detected in 90% to 95% of patients. Pseudoprogression appeared unrelated to alterations in the top peripheral T cell clonotypes detected by TCRB sequencing.

The time point label for this specimen denotes: baseline, week 1 (first vaccination visit). The sample's treatment or condition label, in plain terms: pre-vaccination baseline after standard-of-care therapy. The donors had newly diagnosed IDH1-mutant astrocytomas of WHO grade 3 or 4 that showed loss of nuclear ATRX. The samples were drawn from NOA16, a multicentre, single-arm, open-label phase I trial in Germany that tested a mutant IDH1 peptide vaccine in humans for the first time. Visit V03 blood draws served as the baseline sample for immunogenicity testing. The DNeasy Blood and Tissue Kit was used to extract genomic DNA from EDTA blood for TCRB sequencing. Libraries were built with the immunoSEQ multiplex PCR assay. The hsTCRB Kit was used according to the manufacturer's protocol to amplify rearranged TCR beta chain sequences. TCRB libraries were sequenced on an Illumina MiSeq. As for how the authors treated the data: Demultiplexing, trimming and gene mapping were performed with the kit vendor's proprietary platform. In TCRdb, the immuneACCESS table is reduced to in-frame sequences with V and J assigned. These tables do not hold every clone; where another copy was compared, an unresolved V gene accounts for under half, and the others remain unexplained. Clone size and the V and J calls come from that table; the DNA yielded D and trimming. Across this sample there are 20,000 to 25,000 clones, with around 85% seen only once. 5.4% of the sample is taken by the ten largest.

The CDR3 has 13 amino acids, counting the end cysteine and phenylalanine. Kept here is only the CDR3 DNA, which spans 39 bases and is read in frame from base 1. In the germline V gene, CDR1 corresponds to SNHLY and CDR2 to FYNNEI. The junction carries 7 bases between V and J, which are trimmed by 7 bases and 1 base respectively. This specimen consisted of PBMCs, obtained from a glioma patient treated with radiotherapy, temozolomide or both. The V gene is TRBV2 and the J gene is TRBJ2-2, and perhaps TRBD1 as D gene, on 6 matching bases. This sequence was found in a man aged 35 to 55 with glioma. The nucleotide sequence reads TGTGCCAGCACAGGGGAGAACACCGGGGAGCTGTTTTTT. It translates as CASTGENTGELFF.